This TCR beta chain was captured in a study of blood T cell repertoires in COVID-19. As for the study in general: COVID-19 samples collected from the United States, Italy and Spain covered acute and convalescent phases. PBMCs, B-cell-depleted T cells, or T cells provided the cDNA or gDNA that made up the material.

As for this clone: One end of the junction does not line up with germline, which may come from a read error.

Source study methods: Estimated nucleated cell counts came from reference gene primer amplification. Produced via immunoSEQ multiplex PCR; TCRdb's table is partial and in-frame only. That table furnishes V, J and clone size, whereas the DNA furnished D and trimming. The sample holds about 240,000 clones; around 89% are singletons and the top ten take approximately 4.2%. The V gene's germline CDR1 is SGHVS and CDR2 FQNEAQ. This CDR3 spans 19 amino acids. The sample was PBMCs or T cells enriched from blood (not recorded which). This chain links TRBV7-8 with TRBJ2-2, with 9 bases fitting TRBD1. This clonotype was obtained from a woman in her 30s who had recovered from COVID-19. The CDR3, as DNA: TGTGCCAGCAGCTTAGCGCTATACCCGGGACAGGGTGAATTTCAGGGAGCTGTTTTT. Its translation is CASSLALYPGQGEFQGAVF.